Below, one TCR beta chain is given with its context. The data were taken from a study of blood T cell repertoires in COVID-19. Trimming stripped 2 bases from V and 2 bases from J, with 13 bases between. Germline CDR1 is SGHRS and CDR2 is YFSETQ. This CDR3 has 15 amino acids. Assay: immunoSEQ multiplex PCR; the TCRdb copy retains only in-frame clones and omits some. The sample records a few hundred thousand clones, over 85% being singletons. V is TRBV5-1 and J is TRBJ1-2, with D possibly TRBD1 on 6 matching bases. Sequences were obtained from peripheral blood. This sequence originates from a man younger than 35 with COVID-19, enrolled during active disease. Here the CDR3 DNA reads TGCGCCAGCAGCTTCCGGACAGACGGGAACTATGGCTACACCTTC. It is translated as CASSFRTDGNYGYTF.